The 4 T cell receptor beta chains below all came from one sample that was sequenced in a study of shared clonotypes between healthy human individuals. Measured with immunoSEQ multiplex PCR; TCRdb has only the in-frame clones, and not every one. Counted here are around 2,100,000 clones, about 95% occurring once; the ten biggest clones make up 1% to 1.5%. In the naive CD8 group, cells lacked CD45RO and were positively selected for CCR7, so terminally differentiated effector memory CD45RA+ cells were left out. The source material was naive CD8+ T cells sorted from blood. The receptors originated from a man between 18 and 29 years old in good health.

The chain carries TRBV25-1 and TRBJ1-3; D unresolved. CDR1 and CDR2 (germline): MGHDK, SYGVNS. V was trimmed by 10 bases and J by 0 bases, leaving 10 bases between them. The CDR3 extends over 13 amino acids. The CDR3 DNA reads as TGTGCCACCCGCCCGGGCTCTGGAAACACCATATATTTT. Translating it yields CATRPGSGNTIYF.

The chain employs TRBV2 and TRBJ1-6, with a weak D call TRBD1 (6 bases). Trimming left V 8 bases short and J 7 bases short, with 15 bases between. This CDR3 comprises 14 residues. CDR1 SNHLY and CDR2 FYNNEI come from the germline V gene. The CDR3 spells CASVQGVMNSPLHF. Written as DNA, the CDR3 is TGTGCCAGCGTACAGGGCGTTATGAATTCACCCCTCCACTTT.

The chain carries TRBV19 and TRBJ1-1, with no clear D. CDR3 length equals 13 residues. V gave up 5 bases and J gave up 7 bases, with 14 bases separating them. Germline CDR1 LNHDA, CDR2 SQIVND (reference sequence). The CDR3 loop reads CASSAGGSGEAFF. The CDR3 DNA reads TGTGCCAGTAGTGCCGGCGGGAGCGGTGAAGCTTTCTTT.

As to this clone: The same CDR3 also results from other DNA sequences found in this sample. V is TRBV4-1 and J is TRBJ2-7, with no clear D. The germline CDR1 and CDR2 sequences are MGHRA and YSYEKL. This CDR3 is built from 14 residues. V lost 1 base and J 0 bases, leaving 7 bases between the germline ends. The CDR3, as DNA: TGCGCCAGCAGCCAAGGTCAGAGCTCCTACGAGCAGTACTTC. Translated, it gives CASSQGQSSYEQYF.